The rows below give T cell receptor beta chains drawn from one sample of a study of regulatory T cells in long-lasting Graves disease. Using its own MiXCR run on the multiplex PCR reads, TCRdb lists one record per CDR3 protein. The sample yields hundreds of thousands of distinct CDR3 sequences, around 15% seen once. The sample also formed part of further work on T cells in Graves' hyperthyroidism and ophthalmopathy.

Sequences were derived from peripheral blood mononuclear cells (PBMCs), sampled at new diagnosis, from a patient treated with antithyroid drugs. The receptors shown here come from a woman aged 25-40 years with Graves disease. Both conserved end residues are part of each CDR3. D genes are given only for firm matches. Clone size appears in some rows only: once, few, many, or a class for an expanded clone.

CASMGAGLETQYF	TGTGCCAGCATGGGCGCGGGACTAGAGACCCAGTACTTC	TRBV28	TRBJ2-5	NA	NA
CASSLSGRGLGRETQYF	TGTGCCAGCAGTTTATCCGGCAGGGGGCTGGGAAGAGAGACCCAGTACTTC	TRBV28	TRBJ2-5	many	TRBD1
CASSAGLQGGSYEQYF	TGCGCCAGCAGCGCGGGACTCCAAGGCGGCTCCTACGAGCAGTACTTC	TRBV5-1	TRBJ2-7	many	NA
CASSGGVRDSPLHF	TGCGCCAGCAGCGGGGGGGTCCGGGATTCACCCCTCCACTTT	TRBV5-1	TRBJ1-6	many	NA
CASRPGRETQYF	TGTGCCAGCAGACCAGGCAGAGAGACCCAGTACTTC	TRBV2	TRBJ2-5	many	NA
CASGLDQYGYTF	TGTGCCAGTGGCCTGGACCAGTATGGCTACACCTTC	TRBV19	TRBJ1-2	many	NA
CASSYLAASTDTQYF	TGTGCCAGCAGTTACCTCGCCGCTAGCACAGATACGCAGTATTTT	TRBV6-5	TRBJ2-3	few	NA
CSAKRAGGSNQPQHF	TGCAGTGCAAAGAGGGCGGGCGGGAGCAATCAGCCCCAGCATTTT	TRBV20-1	TRBJ1-5	NA	NA
CASSSSPQEIYGYTF	TGTGCCAGCAGCTCATCACCGCAGGAGATCTATGGCTACACCTTC	TRBV5-5	TRBJ1-2	many	NA
CASNFRGNEQFF	TGTGCCAGCAATTTTAGGGGCAATGAGCAGTTCTTC	TRBV12-3/TRBV12-4	TRBJ2-1	many	NA
CASSEKFGSSGNTIYF	TGTGCCAGCAGTGAAAAATTCGGGTCCTCTGGAAACACCATATATTTT	TRBV6-1	TRBJ1-3	NA	NA
CSARDVVMGTVGEKLFF	TGCAGTGCTAGAGACGTAGTGATGGGGACTGTCGGTGAAAAACTGTTTTTT	TRBV20-1	TRBJ1-4	NA	NA
CSARPESRQSSYNEQFF	TGCAGTGCTAGACCCGAGAGCCGACAAAGCTCCTACAATGAGCAGTTCTTC	TRBV20-1	TRBJ2-1	NA	NA
CASSSLDSPLHF	TGTGCCAGCAGTTCCCTGGACTCACCCCTCCACTTT	TRBV25-1	TRBJ1-6	few	NA
CASSLDPGASGYTF	TGCGCCAGCAGCTTGGATCCGGGAGCAAGTGGCTACACCTTC	TRBV5-1	TRBJ1-2	many	NA
CSAKLANRWEQYF	TGCAGTGCGAAACTAGCGAACCGTTGGGAGCAGTACTTC	TRBV20-1	TRBJ2-7	few	TRBD2
CSARPGTGNSPLHF	TGCAGTGCGAGACCCGGGACAGGGAATTCACCCCTCCACTTT	TRBV20-1	TRBJ1-6	few	TRBD1
CSAIAGANEQFF	TGCAGTGCCATAGCAGGGGCCAATGAGCAGTTCTTC	TRBV20-1	TRBJ2-1	NA	NA
CASSPPLGSEAFF	TGTGCCAGCTCACCCCCCCTCGGATCTGAAGCTTTCTTT	TRBV18	TRBJ1-1	few	NA